This passage covers 21 T cell receptor beta chains from one sample sequenced in a study of T-cell reconstitution after alpha-beta-depleted transplantation in children. Unique molecular identifiers tagged the TCRbeta library. MiXCR, run by TCRdb on the PCR reads, gives a single entry per CDR3 protein. The table includes around 410,000 distinct CDR3 sequences, under 13% detected once. Sequenced here: PBMCs from the stem cell graft donor, sampled from the stem cell graft. All receptors derive from a human donor who donated a stem cell graft to a child with acute myeloid leukemia.

This clonotype occurred many times. The chain links TRBV20-1 to TRBJ2-1; 13 positions agree with TRBD2. This CDR3 region has 12 residues. Germline trimming cut 7 bases from V and 6 bases from J; bases unmatched to any gene: 0. Germline CDR1 DFQATT, CDR2 SNEGSKA (reference sequence). This CDR3 is CSGTSGGNEQFF. The CDR3 DNA reads as TGCAGTGGGACTAGCGGGGGCAATGAGCAGTTCTTC.

Only a few counts were recorded for this clonotype. The J gene is TRBJ2-1, the V gene TRBV9, with 9 bases identical to TRBD2. V was clipped by 3 bases and J by 4 bases; unmatched bases: 11. The CDR3 has 17 amino acids. Germline assignment: CDR1 SGDLS and CDR2 YYNGEE. CDR3 coding DNA: TGTGCCAGCAGCGCCCGTCCTCCTAGCGGGGTTTACAATGAGCAGTTCTTC. Its protein product is CASSARPPSGVYNEQFF.

This clonotype was seen more than once but under ten times. The chain employs TRBV20-1 and TRBJ2-2; no definite D call. This CDR3 has 14 amino acids. Per germline, CDR1 DFQATT and CDR2 SNEGSKA (reference sequence). V lost 3 bases to trimming and J lost 7 bases, with 15 bases between them. This CDR3 reads CSARDGPNGGELFF. CDR3 DNA: TGCAGTGCTAGGGACGGTCCCAACGGCGGGGAGCTGTTTTTT.

V gene TRBV9 combines with J gene TRBJ2-5; TRBD2 matches at 8 bases. The CDR3 has 14 amino acids. Germline V gene lookup returns CDR1 SGDLS and CDR2 YYNGEE. After removal of 3 bases from V and 10 bases from J, the junction contained 11 bases not matched to a gene. The CDR3, as DNA: TGTGCCAGCAGCGGCGGAAGTAGCGGGATGAACCAGTACTTC. Its translation: CASSGGSSGMNQYF.

This clonotype was found a few times. The chain has TRBV11-2 and TRBJ2-1, with TRBD2 matching 8 bases. The CDR3 covers 18 residues. Germline V gene sequence: CDR1 SGHAT, CDR2 FQNNGV. With V trimmed by 4 bases and J by 0 bases, 11 bases remained unmatched. The CDR3 nucleotides read TGTGCCAGCAGCTCTACCCTCTCACGGGGGGGCTCCTACAATGAGCAGTTCTTC. Its translation is CASSSTLSRGGSYNEQFF.

The chain employs TRBV5-1 and TRBJ2-2; TRBD1 is a possible D gene (5 bases). Trimming took 4 bases from V and 7 from J, leaving 23 bases between them. The germline CDR1 and CDR2 sequences are SGHRS and YFSETQ. The CDR3 runs to 17 residues. The CDR3 sequence: CASSRSQGRQFGGELFF. The CDR3 nucleotides read TGCGCCAGCAGCCGGTCTCAGGGAAGGCAGTTTGGCGGGGAGCTGTTTTTT.

The V call is TRBV5-4, the J call TRBJ2-3; 11 positions match TRBD2. V shed 5 bases, J shed 6 bases, and the junction held 11 bases outside the gene matches. Looked up from germline, CDR1 is SGHNT and CDR2 is YYREEE (reference sequence). This CDR3 contains 16 residues. The DNA of the CDR3 is TGTGCCAGCAGTCCCGCCCTTAGCGGGAGGGCCGATACGCAGTATTTT. It specifies CASSPALSGRADTQYF.

Concerning this clonotype: The junction departs from germline at one end; a sequencing error may be responsible. V gene TRBV18 combines with J gene TRBJ1-5, with D unclear. There are 14 residues in the CDR3. The V gene's germline CDR1 is KGHSH and CDR2 LQKENI. CDR3 amino acids: CASSPPISNQPQHF. In DNA, the CDR3 is TGTGCCAGCTCACCCCCTATTAGCAATCAGCCCCAGCATTTC.

This clonotype has a count of ten or more. The chain combines TRBV18 with TRBJ2-7; TRBD2 might be the D (6 bases). The CDR3 spans 11 residues. V lost 8 bases, J lost 6 bases, and 11 bases lay in between. Germline loops: CDR1 KGHSH, CDR2 LQKENI. The CDR3 loop is CASSPGGEQYF. The CDR3, as DNA: TGTGCCAGCAGCCCCGGGGGCGAGCAGTACTTC.

The table lists this clonotype with a few counts. As DNA, the CDR3 is TGTGCCAGCAGCTTCGGACAGGTCGGCACTGAAGCTTTCTTT. Amino acids: CASSFGQVGTEAFF. The chain is built from TRBV7-2 and TRBJ1-1; 7 nucleotides align to TRBD1. The V gene's germline CDR1 is SGHTA and CDR2 FQGNSA. This CDR3 comprises 14 residues. J lost 4 bases, V lost 3 bases, and 5 bases had no gene match.

This clonotype came up a few times. V gene TRBV5-5 combines with J gene TRBJ2-2; 9 bases agree with TRBD2. The CDR3 is 17 residues long. V shed 4 bases and J 2 bases; nucleotides not matched to a gene: 9. Germline V gene sequence: CDR1 SGHKS, CDR2 YYEKEE (reference sequence). CDR3 sequence reads: CASSHPGTSRNTGELFF. The DNA for the CDR3 is TGTGCCAGCAGCCACCCCGGGACTAGCCGAAACACCGGGGAGCTGTTTTTT.

This clonotype was observed a few times. The genes are TRBV29-1 and TRBJ1-1; TRBD1 might be the D (6 bases). Germline loops: CDR1 SQVTM, CDR2 ANQGSEA. The CDR3 extends over 14 amino acids. V was shortened by 5 bases and J by 7 bases, with 20 bases between the two germline ends. CDR3 region: CSVKEGERVGEAFF. CDR3 in DNA: TGCAGCGTTAAGGAGGGGGAGAGAGTCGGTGAAGCTTTCTTT.

This clonotype was observed a few times. The genes are TRBV6-2 or TRBV6-3 and TRBJ2-1, with D tentatively TRBD1 (7 bases). CDR3 length: 17 amino acids. CDR1 and CDR2 from the germline V gene are MNHEY and SVGEGT. V was pared by 0 bases and J by 5 bases, with 17 bases between. CDR3 DNA sequence: TGTGCCAGCAGTTACTCGAATCAGGGGGGTTCGGACAATGAGCAGTTCTTC. Its translation: CASSYSNQGGSDNEQFF.

This clonotype was detected many times. The chain carries TRBV7-6 and TRBJ2-1; the D gene is possibly TRBD2 (5 bases). The germline gives CDR1 SGHVS, CDR2 FNYEAQ. The CDR3 sequence is 15 residues long. V lost 4 bases to trimming and J lost 4 bases, with 14 bases between them. CDR3 coding DNA: TGTGCCAGCAGCTCGCGGGCGGAGACTTACAATGAGCAGTTCTTC. This gives the protein CASSSRAETYNEQFF.

This clonotype was observed a handful of times. This rearrangement joins TRBV29-1 to TRBJ2-5; D may correspond to TRBD1 or TRBD2 (5 bases each). The germline V gene encodes CDR1 SQVTM and CDR2 ANQGSEA. V was shortened by 0 bases and J by 7 bases, with 9 bases between the two germline ends. The CDR3 runs to 12 residues. The CDR3 loop is CSVEDRDGTQYF. The CDR3 DNA reads TGCAGCGTTGAAGACAGGGACGGGACCCAGTACTTC. Variable domain in full (rest from reference TRBV29-1 and TRBJ2-5): SAVISQKPSRDICQRGTSLTIQCQVDSQVTMMFWYRQQPGQSLTLIATANQGSEATYESGFVIDKFPISRPNLTFSTLTVSNMSPEDSSIYLCSVEDRDGTQYFGPGTRLLVL.

This clonotype has at least ten counts. The gene calls are TRBV5-1 and TRBJ2-2, with D unclear. The CDR3 totals 15 residues. Germline V gives CDR1 SGHRS, CDR2 YFSETQ. Trimming removed 0 bases from V and 0 bases from J, with 6 bases in between. CDR3 loop: CASSLGGSNTGELFF. The CDR3 DNA reads as TGCGCCAGCAGCTTGGGCGGATCGAACACCGGGGAGCTGTTTTTT.

This clonotype was found a few times. This chain links TRBV20-1 with TRBJ2-5; 7 bases fit TRBD2. In germline, CDR1 is DFQATT, CDR2 SNEGSKA (reference sequence). The CDR3 has 15 residues. The J segment lost 2 bases and the V segment lost 4 bases, leaving 10 bases of the junction unmatched. The CDR3: CSANRPAGLQETQYF. The CDR3 DNA reads as TGCAGTGCTAACCGGCCAGCGGGGCTACAAGAGACCCAGTACTTC.

Many counts were recorded for this clonotype. The rearrangement links TRBV29-1 to TRBJ2-7, with D possibly TRBD1 on 5 matching bases. The CDR3 is 13 residues long. Trimming removed 4 bases from V and 4 bases from J, with 14 bases in between. Germline V gene lookup returns CDR1 SQVTM and CDR2 ANQGSEA. The CDR3 protein is CSVGRRGLYEQYF. The CDR3 nucleotides read TGCAGCGTTGGTCGAAGGGGCCTTTACGAGCAGTACTTC.

This clonotype was picked up a small number of times. This sequence joins TRBV20-1 and TRBJ2-7, with TRBD2 matching over 7 bases. The CDR3 covers 15 residues. Trimming took 6 bases from V and 1 from J; bases not matched to a gene: 12. Germline lookup yields CDR1 DFQATT and CDR2 SNEGSKA (reference sequence). DNA for the CDR3: TGCAGTGCCATAGAGCCGGGAGGCCTATCCTACGAGCAGTACTTC. This sequence encodes CSAIEPGGLSYEQYF.

The sample holds many counts of this clonotype. The J gene is TRBJ2-4, the V gene TRBV4-3; 7 bases fit TRBD2. In germline, CDR1 is LGHNA, CDR2 YSLEER. The CDR3 has 18 residues. The J segment lost 0 bases and the V segment lost 3 bases, leaving 11 bases of the junction unmatched. CDR3 sequence reads: CASSHITKRDPAKNIQYF. In DNA, the CDR3 is TGCGCCAGCAGCCACATTACGAAGCGGGATCCAGCCAAAAACATTCAGTACTTC.

The rearrangement links TRBV19 to TRBJ1-5, with 8 bases matching TRBD1. V lost 4 bases and J lost 5; bases outside the gene matches: 4. This CDR3 is built from 14 residues. Germline V gene sequence: CDR1 LNHDA, CDR2 SQIVND (reference sequence). CDR3 in amino acids: CASSKTGEHQPQHF. The CDR3 DNA sequence: TGTGCCAGTAGTAAGACAGGGGAACATCAGCCCCAGCATTTT.